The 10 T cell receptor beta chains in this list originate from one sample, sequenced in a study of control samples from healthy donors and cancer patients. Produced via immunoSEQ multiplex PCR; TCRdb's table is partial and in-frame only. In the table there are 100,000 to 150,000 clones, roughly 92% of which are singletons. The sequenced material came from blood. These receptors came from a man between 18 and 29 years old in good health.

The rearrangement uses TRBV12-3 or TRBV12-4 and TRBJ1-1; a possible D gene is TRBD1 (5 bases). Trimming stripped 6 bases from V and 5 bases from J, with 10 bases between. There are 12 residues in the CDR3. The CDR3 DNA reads TGTGCCAGCAGCCACGGGGGGACTGAAGCTTTCTTT. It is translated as CASSHGGTEAFF.

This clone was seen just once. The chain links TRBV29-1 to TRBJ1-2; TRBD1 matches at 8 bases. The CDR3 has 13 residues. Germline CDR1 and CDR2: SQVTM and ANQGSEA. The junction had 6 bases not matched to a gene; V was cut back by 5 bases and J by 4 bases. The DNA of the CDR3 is TGCAGCGTTCCTGACAGGGGAAGCTATGGCTACACCTTC. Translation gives CSVPDRGSYGYTF.

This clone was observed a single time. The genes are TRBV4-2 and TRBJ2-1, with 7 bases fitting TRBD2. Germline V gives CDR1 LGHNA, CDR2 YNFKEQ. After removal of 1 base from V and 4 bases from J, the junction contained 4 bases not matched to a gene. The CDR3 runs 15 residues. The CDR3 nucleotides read TGTGCCAGCAGCCAAGCCCTGGGGGGGTACAATGAGCAGTTCTTC. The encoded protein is CASSQALGGYNEQFF.

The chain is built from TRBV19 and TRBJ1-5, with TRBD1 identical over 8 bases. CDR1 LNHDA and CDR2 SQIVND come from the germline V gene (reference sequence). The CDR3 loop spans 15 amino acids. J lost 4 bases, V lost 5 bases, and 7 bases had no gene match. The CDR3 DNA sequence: TGTGCCAGTAGTCTCTCTGACAGGGGTAATCAGCCCCAGCATTTT. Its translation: CASSLSDRGNQPQHF.

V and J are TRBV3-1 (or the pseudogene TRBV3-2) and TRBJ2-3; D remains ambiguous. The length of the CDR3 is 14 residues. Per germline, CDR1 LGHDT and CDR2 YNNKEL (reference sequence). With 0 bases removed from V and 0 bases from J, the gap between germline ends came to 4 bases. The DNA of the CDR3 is TGTGCCAGCAGCCAAGATTCGAGCACAGATACGCAGTATTTT. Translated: CASSQDSSTDTQYF.

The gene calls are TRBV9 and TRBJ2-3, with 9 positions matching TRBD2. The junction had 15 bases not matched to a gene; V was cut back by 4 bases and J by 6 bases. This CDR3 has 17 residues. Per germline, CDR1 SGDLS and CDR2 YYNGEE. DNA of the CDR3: TGTGCCAGCAGCCCGGGACCGCGCGGGGGGGCCCCGGATACGCAGTATTTT. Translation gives CASSPGPRGGAPDTQYF.

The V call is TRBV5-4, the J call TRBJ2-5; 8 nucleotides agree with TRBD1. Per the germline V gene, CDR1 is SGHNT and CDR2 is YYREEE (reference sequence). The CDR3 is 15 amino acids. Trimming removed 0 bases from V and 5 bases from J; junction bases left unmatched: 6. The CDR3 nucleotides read TGTGCCAGCAGCTTGGAGTGGCAGGGGGCTGAGACCCAGTACTTC. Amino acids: CASSLEWQGAETQYF.

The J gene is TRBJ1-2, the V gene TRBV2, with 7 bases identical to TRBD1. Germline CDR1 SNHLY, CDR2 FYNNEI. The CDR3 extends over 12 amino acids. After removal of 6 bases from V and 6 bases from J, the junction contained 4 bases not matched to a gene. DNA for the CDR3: TGTGCCAGCAGGATACAGGGGAATGGCTACACCTTC. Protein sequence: CASRIQGNGYTF.

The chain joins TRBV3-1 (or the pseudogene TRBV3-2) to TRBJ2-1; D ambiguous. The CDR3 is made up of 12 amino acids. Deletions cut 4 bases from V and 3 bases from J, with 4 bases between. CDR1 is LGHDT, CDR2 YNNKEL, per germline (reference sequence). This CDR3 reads CASSPDYNEQFF. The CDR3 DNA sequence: TGTGCCAGCAGCCCAGACTACAATGAGCAGTTCTTC.

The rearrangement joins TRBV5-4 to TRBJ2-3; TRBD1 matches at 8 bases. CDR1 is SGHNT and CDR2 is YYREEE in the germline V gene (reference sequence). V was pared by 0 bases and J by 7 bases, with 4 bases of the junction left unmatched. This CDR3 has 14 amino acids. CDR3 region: CASSLAGGANTQYF. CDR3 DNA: TGTGCCAGCAGCTTGGCAGGGGGCGCAAATACGCAGTATTTT.